Presented here are 26 T cell receptor beta chains from one specimen sequenced in a study of regulatory T cells in long-lasting Graves disease. Stated time point: newly diagnosed GD, antithyroid drugs for less than 3 months. The TCR library was made from RNA that had been extracted from PBMCs in TRIzol. Combining iRepertoire HTBI primers with Arm-PCR of CDR3 regions, the authors built TCR beta libraries. TCRdb processed the multiplex PCR reads anew with MiXCR; each CDR3 protein has one entry. This sample has about 470,000 distinct CDR3 sequences; more than 13% occur once, and the top ten carry approximately 15%. This same sample was also part of a study on T cells in Graves' hyperthyroidism and ophthalmopathy.

The material was peripheral blood mononuclear cells (PBMCs), obtained at new diagnosis, from a patient treated with antithyroid drugs. The origin of the receptors is a woman between 25 and 40 years old with Graves disease.

This clonotype occurred many times. This chain links TRBV5-5 with TRBJ1-5; 12 nucleotides match TRBD1. Germline V gives CDR1 SGHKS, CDR2 YYEKEE (reference sequence). CDR3 size: 18 residues. The J segment lost 1 base and the V segment lost 2 bases, leaving 7 bases of the junction unmatched. CDR3 loop: CASSFRDRGLASNQPQHF. The DNA for the CDR3 is TGTGCCAGCAGCTTCCGGGACAGGGGGCTTGCGAGCAATCAGCCCCAGCATTTT.

The table lists this clonotype with a few counts. The chain couples TRBV19 to TRBJ2-1; D might be TRBD1 or TRBD2, each matching 6 bases. CDR1 and CDR2 from the germline V gene are LNHDA and SQIVND (reference sequence). V was pared by 3 bases and J by 10 bases, with 13 bases between. The CDR3 consists of 13 residues. The CDR3 loop is CASSIFGGGEQFF. As DNA, the CDR3 is TGTGCCAGTAGTATTTTCGGGGGCGGGGAGCAGTTCTTC. The complete variable domain, with remaining parts taken from reference TRBV19 and TRBJ2-1, reads DGGITQSPKYLFRKEGQNVTLSCEQNLNHDAMYWYRQDPGQGLRLIYYSQIVNDFQKGDIAEGYSVSREKKESFPLTVTSAQKNPTAFYLCASSIFGGGEQFFGPGTRLTVL.

This clonotype has just a few counts. This sequence joins TRBV6-1 and TRBJ2-3, with no clear D. V was pared by 3 bases and J by 3 bases, with 10 bases between. Germline V gene sequence: CDR1 MNHNS, CDR2 SASEGT. The CDR3 is made up of 14 amino acids. The CDR3 protein is CASSEYSITDTQYF. The CDR3 DNA reads as TGTGCCAGCAGTGAGTACAGTATAACAGATACGCAGTATTTT.

This clonotype has a handful of counts. The chain recombines TRBV12-3 or TRBV12-4 with TRBJ2-6, with D hard to call. This CDR3 contains 14 residues. V shed 3 bases and J shed 0 bases, with 3 bases lying between them. In nucleotides, the CDR3 is TGTGCCAGCAGTTTGTTCTCTGGGGCCAACGTCCTGACTTTC. It is translated as CASSLFSGANVLTF.

There are many counts of this clonotype. This chain connects TRBV19 to TRBJ1-1; 8 nucleotides align to TRBD1. CDR1 and CDR2 from the germline V gene are LNHDA and SQIVND (reference sequence). The CDR3 runs 15 residues. With 5 bases clipped from V and 5 bases from J, the junction kept 10 bases outside the gene matches. For the CDR3, the DNA is TGTGCCAGTAGTCCAGGAACAGGGGGAGGGACTGAAGCTTTCTTT. This sequence encodes CASSPGTGGGTEAFF. Full variable domain (rest looked up from reference TRBV19 and TRBJ1-1): DGGITQSPKYLFRKEGQNVTLSCEQNLNHDAMYWYRQDPGQGLRLIYYSQIVNDFQKGDIAEGYSVSREKKESFPLTVTSAQKNPTAFYLCASSPGTGGGTEAFFGQGTRLTVV.

The V call is TRBV3-1, the J call TRBJ2-4; 9 nucleotides agree with TRBD1. The CDR3 runs to 18 residues. V lost 4 bases, J lost 3 bases, and 13 bases stayed unmatched. Looked up from germline, CDR1 is LGHDT and CDR2 is YNNKEL (reference sequence). The CDR3, as DNA: TGTGCCAGCAGCCCACCGGGACAGGGTGTCTTGGGCAAAAACATTCAGTACTTC. The encoded protein is CASSPPGQGVLGKNIQYF.

This clonotype was observed a few times. The genes are TRBV12-3 or TRBV12-4 and TRBJ1-2; D call uncertain. The CDR3 is 13 amino acids. Trimming removed 4 bases from V and 7 bases from J, with 13 bases in between. CDR3 bases: TGTGCCAGCAGTTATCTGACCCGTTCTGGCTACACCTTC. This codes for CASSYLTRSGYTF.

This clonotype has just a few counts. The V gene is TRBV4-1, the J gene TRBJ2-5, with D unresolved. The CDR3 has 13 residues. Germline loops: CDR1 MGHRA, CDR2 YSYEKL. The germline V and J ends were trimmed by 1 base and 2 bases, with 5 bases remaining between them. CDR3 region: CASSQAEQETQYF. In nucleotides, the CDR3 is TGCGCCAGCAGCCAAGCGGAACAAGAGACCCAGTACTTC.

This clonotype was detected many times. The chain is built from TRBV6-1 and TRBJ1-2; TRBD1 is a possible D gene (6 bases). CDR1 is MNHNS, CDR2 SASEGT, per germline. The CDR3 runs 14 residues. Trimming took off 4 bases at V and 4 bases at J, with 13 bases between the two ends. CDR3 bases: TGTGCCAGCAGTGCGTCACAGGGTACCTATGGCTACACCTTC. As protein: CASSASQGTYGYTF.

This clonotype appeared many times. This chain joins TRBV4-1 and TRBJ2-7, with TRBD1 matching 8 bases. The V segment lost 1 base and the J segment 6 bases; nucleotides outside the gene matches: 2. CDR3 length: 13 amino acids. Germline V gives CDR1 MGHRA, CDR2 YSYEKL. CDR3 in amino acids: CASSQGTGIEQYF. For the CDR3, the DNA is TGCGCCAGCAGCCAAGGGACAGGGATCGAGCAGTACTTC.

In its sample, this clonotype was seen many times. J is TRBJ2-7 and V is TRBV20-1; D possibly corresponds to TRBD2 (5 bases). This CDR3 region has 15 residues. The germline gives CDR1 DFQATT, CDR2 SNEGSKA (reference sequence). V lost 5 bases to trimming and J lost 4 bases, with 21 bases between them. CDR3 bases: TGCAGTGCTCATGTACCCGGGATTATAAATTACGAGCAGTACTTC. It translates to CSAHVPGIINYEQYF.

There are many counts of this clonotype. The rearrangement links TRBV20-1 to TRBJ2-1; no clear D. Germline V gene lookup returns CDR1 DFQATT and CDR2 SNEGSKA (reference sequence). The CDR3 extends over 12 amino acids. V lost 2 bases and J 5 bases, leaving 7 bases between the germline ends. This chain's CDR3 is CSARMGHNEQFF. The CDR3 DNA follows: TGCAGTGCTAGAATGGGTCACAATGAGCAGTTCTTC.

This clonotype was observed many times. The gene calls are TRBV6-1 and TRBJ2-3; TRBD2 agrees at 9 bases. This CDR3 spans 17 amino acids. Per the germline V gene, CDR1 is MNHNS and CDR2 is SASEGT. Germline trimming cut 6 bases from V and 5 bases from J; bases unmatched to any gene: 15. CDR3 bases: TGTGCCAGCAGGACCCGAGCGGGAGGCTATCCGGGAGATACGCAGTATTTT. Its protein product is CASRTRAGGYPGDTQYF.

This clonotype came up many times. The rearrangement uses TRBV12-3 or TRBV12-4 and TRBJ1-1; no clear D gene. Trimming stripped 6 bases from V and 1 base from J, with 12 bases between. This CDR3 contains 14 residues. The CDR3 is CASSTPGWNTEAFF. The DNA of the CDR3 is TGTGCCAGCAGCACGCCCGGGTGGAACACTGAAGCTTTCTTT.

Concerning this clonotype itself: A much larger clone is a single base away; this may be a read error. The V and J genes are TRBV6-2 or TRBV6-3 and TRBJ2-3, with 7 bases aligning to TRBD2. The V gene end was trimmed by 4 bases and the J gene end by 5 bases; junction bases not matched to a gene: 9. The CDR3 covers 15 residues. Germline loops: CDR1 MNHEY, CDR2 SVGEGT. The CDR3, as DNA: TGTGCCAGCAGTTCCAGCCTGGGGGAGGGAGATACGCAGTATTTT. The encoded protein is CASSSSLGEGDTQYF.

As concerns this clonotype: A much larger clone is a single base away; this may be a read error. This chain connects TRBV6-2 or TRBV6-3 to TRBJ2-7; weak D call: TRBD1 (6 bases). Germline loops: CDR1 MNHEY, CDR2 SVGEGT. This CDR3 comprises 16 residues. The CDR3 region is CASSYDPGQSSYEQCF. CDR3 in DNA: TGTGCCAGCAGTTATGACCCAGGACAGAGCTCCTACGAGCAGTGCTTC.

This clonotype has at least ten counts. The chain couples TRBV29-1 to TRBJ1-2; D gene ambiguous. Germline loops: CDR1 SQVTM, CDR2 ANQGSEA. With 1 base removed from V and 1 base from J, the gap between germline ends came to 4 bases. This CDR3 is 12 amino acids long. The CDR3 region has the DNA TGCAGCGTTGAAGGGAGTAACTATGGCTACACCTTC. It translates to CSVEGSNYGYTF.

At least ten counts were recorded for this clonotype. V gene TRBV6-1 combines with J gene TRBJ2-5; 8 nucleotides agree with TRBD1. The CDR3 length is 13 residues. Germline trimming cut 7 bases from V and 2 bases from J; bases unmatched to any gene: 3. Germline CDR1 reads MNHNS; CDR2 reads SASEGT. In DNA, the CDR3 is TGTGCCAGCAAGCACAGGGGGCAAGAGACCCAGTACTTC. The encoded protein is CASKHRGQETQYF.

Of note for this clonotype: Being one base from a much bigger clone, this may be a read error. CDR3 DNA sequence: TGTGCCAGCAGTTACCACCGCCCCGGGACAGGGCGAGAGACCCAGTACTTC. Amino acid sequence: CASSYHRPGTGRETQYF. This chain links TRBV6-9 with TRBJ2-5, with 9 bases lining up with TRBD1. The V and J ends lost 3 bases and 4 bases, in that order; junction bases with no gene match: 12. Germline V gives CDR1 MNHGY, CDR2 SVAAGI. The CDR3 covers 17 residues.

Concerning this clonotype: Mismatch with germline at one junction end may stem from a read error. This chain joins TRBV6-2 or TRBV6-3 and TRBJ2-1; TRBD1 agrees at 11 bases. The germline V gene encodes CDR1 MNHEY and CDR2 SVGEGT. The CDR3 has 15 residues. The CDR3 here is CASSYGRTGGNEQLF. The CDR3 DNA sequence: TGTGCCAGCAGTTACGGACGGACAGGGGGCAATGAGCAGCTCTTC.

In this sample, this clonotype turned up a few times. This chain joins TRBV5-6 and TRBJ2-7; the D is unclear. Germline V gene lookup returns CDR1 SGHDT and CDR2 YYEEEE. This CDR3 has 15 amino acids. The ends were cut back, 1 base at V and 4 bases at J, with 15 bases in the middle. CDR3 coding DNA: TGTGCCAGCAGCTTGTCATTGGACGCAATTTACGAGCAGTACTTC. It translates to CASSLSLDAIYEQYF.

The rearrangement joins TRBV19 to TRBJ1-2; 9 bases line up with TRBD1. The germline gives CDR1 LNHDA, CDR2 SQIVND (reference sequence). This CDR3 is 17 amino acids long. Unmatched junction bases numbered 18, after V lost 9 bases and J lost 4 bases. CDR3 DNA: TGTGCCAGCGGGTCTCTGGGAACCGGGACAGGGCCCTATGGCTACACCTTC. Translating gives CASGSLGTGTGPYGYTF.

The table lists this clonotype with many counts. The chain is built from TRBV2 and TRBJ2-1; 9 nucleotides align to TRBD2. Trimming took 7 bases from V and 6 from J; bases not matched to a gene: 7. The CDR3 extends over 14 amino acids. Germline V CDR1 and CDR2: SNHLY, FYNNEI. The CDR3 coding sequence is TGTGCCAGCACAATAGCGGGAGTGGCCAATGAGCAGTTCTTC. Translating gives CASTIAGVANEQFF.

This clonotype turned up a few times. V usage is TRBV12-3 or TRBV12-4 and J usage is TRBJ2-4; TRBD2 agrees at 13 bases. V lost 6 bases to trimming and J lost 1 base; unmatched junction nucleotides: 18. The CDR3 sequence is 21 residues long. CDR3: CASREGETSGRPRGAKNIQYF. DNA of the CDR3: TGTGCCAGCAGGGAGGGGGAGACTAGCGGGAGGCCCCGGGGGGCCAAAAACATTCAGTACTTC.

This clonotype has ten or more counts. The chain is built from TRBV20-1 and TRBJ1-6; possible D gene TRBD1, 5 bases. This CDR3 contains 15 residues. Trimming shortened V by 3 bases and J by 9 bases, and 18 bases separated the two germline ends. Per the germline V gene, CDR1 is DFQATT and CDR2 is SNEGSKA (reference sequence). The CDR3 loop is CSASLKTATFSPLHF. Here the CDR3 DNA reads TGCAGTGCTAGTCTGAAGACAGCTACCTTTTCACCCCTCCACTTT.

The chain recombines TRBV2 with TRBJ1-3; 8 nucleotides match TRBD1. The CDR3 runs 16 residues. V shed 3 bases and J 2 bases; nucleotides not matched to a gene: 6. Germline CDR1 SNHLY, CDR2 FYNNEI. CDR3 coding DNA: TGTGCCAGCAGTGACAGCAGGGGGCTCGCTGGAAACACCATATATTTT. Its translation is CASSDSRGLAGNTIYF.